This entry lists 15 T cell receptor beta chains sequenced from one sample in a study of blood T cell repertoires in COVID-19. Sequenced by immunoSEQ multiplex PCR; TCRdb stores in-frame clones only, minus some. The top ten hold 8% to 9% of the sample, which has around 330,000 clones, over 80% seen once. Material: PBMCs or T cells enriched from blood (not recorded which). The receptors were sampled from a woman aged 18-29 years who had recovered from COVID-19.

In this sample, this clone turned up once. V and J are TRBV2 and TRBJ2-2; TRBD1 agrees at 7 bases. The CDR3 runs to 17 residues. The V gene end was trimmed by 5 bases and the J gene end by 0 bases; junction bases not matched to a gene: 9. Germline V gene data show CDR1 as SNHLY and CDR2 as FYNNEI. For the CDR3, the DNA is TGTGCCAGCAGTAACCGACAGGGATTAGCGAACACCGGGGAGCTGTTTTTT. As protein: CASSNRQGLANTGELFF.

This clone appeared once. This sequence joins TRBV27 and TRBJ2-1; TRBD2 agrees at 11 bases. The length of the CDR3 is 17 residues. The J segment lost 6 bases and the V segment lost 3 bases, leaving 10 bases of the junction unmatched. Germline V lookup: CDR1 MNHEY, CDR2 SMNVEV (reference sequence). The CDR3 spells CASSFAWTSGFINEQFF. The CDR3, as DNA: TGTGCCAGCAGTTTCGCCTGGACTAGCGGGTTCATCAATGAGCAGTTCTTC.

The genes are TRBV6-5 and TRBJ1-5, with TRBD1 matching over 7 bases. CDR1 is MNHEY and CDR2 is SVGAGI in the germline V gene. The junction had 5 bases not matched to a gene; V was cut back by 9 bases and J by 0 bases. The CDR3 consists of 14 residues. CDR3 bases: TGTGCCAGGCAGGGGGGTGATAGCAATCAGCCCCAGCATTTT. It encodes CARQGGDSNQPQHF.

The count of this clone is one. CDR3 nucleotides: TGTGCCAGCAGCGTCGGACAGGGGAATGGCTACACCTTC. Encoded protein: CASSVGQGNGYTF. V and J are TRBV9 and TRBJ1-2; 9 bases align to TRBD1. This CDR3 spans 13 amino acids. The V segment lost 2 bases and the J segment 6 bases; nucleotides outside the gene matches: 2. Germline assignment: CDR1 SGDLS and CDR2 YYNGEE.

The chain joins TRBV7-2 to TRBJ2-2, with TRBD2 as a possible D gene (6 bases). The ends were cut back, 4 bases at V and 7 bases at J, with 10 bases in the middle. CDR3 size: 13 residues. The germline V gene encodes CDR1 SGHTA and CDR2 FQGNSA. The CDR3 protein is CASSYPGGGELFF. The CDR3 DNA reads TGTGCCAGCAGCTACCCCGGGGGCGGGGAGCTGTTTTTT.

The CDR3 nucleotides are TGCAGCGTAGGGGAGACAGGGGCCCTCACTGAAGCTTTCTTT. It encodes CSVGETGALTEAFF. J is TRBJ1-1 and V is TRBV29-1; TRBD1 aligns across 8 bases. The CDR3 is made up of 14 amino acids. V dropped 6 bases and J dropped 4; count of bases not matched to a gene: 10. CDR1 and CDR2 (germline): SQVTM, ANQGSEA.

The gene calls are TRBV5-6 and TRBJ1-3, with D unresolved. V lost 1 base to trimming and J lost 2 bases, with 4 bases between them. CDR1 is SGHDT, CDR2 YYEEEE, per germline. The length of the CDR3 is 13 residues. CDR3 loop: CASSLTAGNTIYF. The DNA of the CDR3 is TGTGCCAGCAGCTTGACAGCTGGAAACACCATATATTTT.

V is TRBV30 and J is TRBJ1-3; D remains unclear. Between the trimmed V and J ends, which lost 0 bases and 0 bases, there was a span of 6 bases. The V gene's germline CDR1 is GTSNPN and CDR2 SVGIG (reference sequence). This CDR3 contains 14 residues. CDR3 coding DNA: TGTGCCTGGAGTGTTGGGAGCTCTGGAAACACCATATATTTT. This gives the protein CAWSVGSSGNTIYF.

This clone was recorded once. The genes are TRBV18 and TRBJ2-2, with 9 bases lining up with TRBD1. The CDR3 is 15 amino acids. Looked up from germline, CDR1 is KGHSH and CDR2 is LQKENI. The V and J ends lost 4 bases and 5 bases, in that order; junction bases with no gene match: 5. The DNA for the CDR3 is TGTGCCAGCTCACGGGGACAGGGTCCGACCGGGGAGCTGTTTTTT. Amino acid sequence: CASSRGQGPTGELFF.

This clone was recorded a few times. V and J are TRBV19 and TRBJ2-2; TRBD1 agrees at 9 bases. With V trimmed by 3 bases and J by 0 bases, 8 bases remained unmatched. The CDR3 covers 18 residues. Germline V CDR1 and CDR2: LNHDA, SQIVND (reference sequence). CDR3 DNA: TGTGCCAGTAGTATTCGTAAGGGACAGGGAACGAACACCGGGGAGCTGTTTTTT. It yields the protein CASSIRKGQGTNTGELFF.

CDR3 nucleotide sequence: TGTGCCAGCACGGTAGCTGGGGCCAACGTCCTGACTTTC. Protein product: CASTVAGANVLTF. The chain carries TRBV7-2 and TRBJ2-6; D unresolved. Trimming took 7 bases from V and 2 from J, leaving 6 bases between them. The CDR3 totals 13 residues. Germline V gene sequence: CDR1 SGHTA, CDR2 FQGNSA.

The rearrangement joins TRBV4-3 to TRBJ1-5; tentative D call: TRBD1 (5 bases). This CDR3 region has 15 residues. Germline CDR1 LGHNA, CDR2 YSLEER. V dropped 0 bases and J dropped 7 bases, with 13 bases sitting between them. CDR3 nucleotide sequence: TGCGCCAGCAGCCAAGACGTGGGAGGGGAACAGCCCCAGCATTTT. This sequence encodes CASSQDVGGEQPQHF.

V usage is TRBV7-9 and J usage is TRBJ2-7; D is unresolved. Trimming took off 4 bases at V and 6 bases at J, with 13 bases between the two ends. Germline V CDR1 and CDR2: SEHNR, FQNEAQ (reference sequence). CDR3 length: 13 residues. CDR3 amino acids: CASSSTMASEQYF. CDR3 coding DNA: TGTGCCAGCAGCTCAACCATGGCAAGCGAGCAGTACTTC.

The chain combines TRBV6-5 with TRBJ2-7; 11 nucleotides line up with TRBD2. The ends lost 4 bases at V and 0 bases at J; junction bases unmatched: 2. The CDR3 covers 15 residues. The germline CDR1 and CDR2 sequences are MNHEY and SVGAGI. The CDR3 DNA follows: TGTGCCAGCAGTTCTAGCGGGGGGTACTCCTACGAGCAGTACTTC. It specifies CASSSSGGYSYEQYF.

In this sample, this clone turned up once. The chain couples TRBV19 to TRBJ1-5, with D possibly being TRBD1 (5 bases). CDR3 length equals 15 residues. The V gene lost 1 base and the J gene lost 6 bases, with 13 bases spanning the gap. Germline V gene lookup returns CDR1 LNHDA and CDR2 SQIVND (reference sequence). CDR3: CASSIGLQAIQPQHF. The CDR3 coding sequence is TGTGCCAGTAGTATAGGCCTACAGGCCATTCAGCCCCAGCATTTT.